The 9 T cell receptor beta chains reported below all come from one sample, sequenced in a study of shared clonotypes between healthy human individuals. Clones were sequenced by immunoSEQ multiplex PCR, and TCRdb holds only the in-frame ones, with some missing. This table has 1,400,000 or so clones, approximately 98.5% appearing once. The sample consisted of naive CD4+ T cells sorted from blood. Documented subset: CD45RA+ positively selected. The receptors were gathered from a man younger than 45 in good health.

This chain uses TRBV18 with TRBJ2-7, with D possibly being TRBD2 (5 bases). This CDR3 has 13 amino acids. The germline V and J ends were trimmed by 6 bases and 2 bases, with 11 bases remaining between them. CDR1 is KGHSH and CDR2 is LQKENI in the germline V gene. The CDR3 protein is CASSMDSAYEQYF. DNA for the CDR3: TGTGCCAGCTCGATGGACTCGGCCTACGAGCAGTACTTC.

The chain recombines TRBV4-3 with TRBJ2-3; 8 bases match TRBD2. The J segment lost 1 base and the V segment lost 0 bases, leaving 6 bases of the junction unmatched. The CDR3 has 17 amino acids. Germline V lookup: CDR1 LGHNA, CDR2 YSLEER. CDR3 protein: CASSQEVPAGGTDTQYF. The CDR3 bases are TGCGCCAGCAGCCAAGAAGTTCCAGCGGGGGGCACAGATACGCAGTATTTT.

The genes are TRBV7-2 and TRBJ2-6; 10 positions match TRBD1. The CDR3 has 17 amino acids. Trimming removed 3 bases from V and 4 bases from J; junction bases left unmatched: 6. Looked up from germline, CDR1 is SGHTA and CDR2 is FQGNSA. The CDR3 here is CASSFGTGVSGANVLTF. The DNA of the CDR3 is TGTGCCAGCAGCTTCGGGACAGGGGTGTCCGGGGCCAACGTCCTGACTTTC.

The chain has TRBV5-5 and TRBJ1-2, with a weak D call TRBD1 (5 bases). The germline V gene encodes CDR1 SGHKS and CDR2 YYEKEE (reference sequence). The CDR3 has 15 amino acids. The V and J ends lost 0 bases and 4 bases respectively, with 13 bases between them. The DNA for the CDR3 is TGTGCCAGCAGCTTGGGAGGTAGGGGAGGCTATGGCTACACCTTC. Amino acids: CASSLGGRGGYGYTF.

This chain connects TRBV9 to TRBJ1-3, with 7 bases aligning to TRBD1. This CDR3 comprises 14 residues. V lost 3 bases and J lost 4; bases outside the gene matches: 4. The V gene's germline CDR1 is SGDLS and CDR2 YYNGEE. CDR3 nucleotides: TGTGCCAGCAGCGAGGGGGCAGAGGGAAACACCATATATTTT. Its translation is CASSEGAEGNTIYF. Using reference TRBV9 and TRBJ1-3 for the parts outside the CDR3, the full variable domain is DSGVTQTPKHLITATGQRVTLRCSPRSGDLSVYWYQQSLDQGLQFLIQYYNGEERAKGNILERFSAQQFPDLHSELNLSSLELGDSALYFCASSEGAEGNTIYFGEGSWLTVV.

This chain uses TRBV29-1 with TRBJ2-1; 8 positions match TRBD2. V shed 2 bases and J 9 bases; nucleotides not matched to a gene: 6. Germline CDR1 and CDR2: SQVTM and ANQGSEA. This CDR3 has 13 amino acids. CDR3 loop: CSVERGTSAEQFF. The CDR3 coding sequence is TGCAGCGTTGAAAGGGGGACTAGTGCTGAGCAGTTCTTC.

This CDR3 is CASTGHLGNQPQHF. CDR3 DNA sequence: TGTGCCAGCACCGGACACCTAGGTAATCAGCCCCAGCATTTT. The chain carries TRBV28 and TRBJ1-5; D perhaps matches TRBD1 (5 bases). The CDR3 runs to 14 residues. Between the trimmed V and J ends, which lost 7 bases and 4 bases, there was a span of 14 bases. Germline V gene data show CDR1 as MDHEN and CDR2 as SYDVKM.

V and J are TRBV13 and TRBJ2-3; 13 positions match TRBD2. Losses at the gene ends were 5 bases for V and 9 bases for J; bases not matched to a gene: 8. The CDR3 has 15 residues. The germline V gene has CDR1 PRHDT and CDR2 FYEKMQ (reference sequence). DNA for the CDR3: TGTGCCAGCAGCACGAGGACTAGCGGGAGATTCACGCAGTATTTT. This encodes CASSTRTSGRFTQYF.

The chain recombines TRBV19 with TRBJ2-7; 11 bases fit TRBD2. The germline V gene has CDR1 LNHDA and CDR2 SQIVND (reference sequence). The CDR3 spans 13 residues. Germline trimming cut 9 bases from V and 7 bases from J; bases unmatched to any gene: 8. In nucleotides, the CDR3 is TGTGCCAGCACTAGCGGGAGATCGAGGGAGCAGTACTTC. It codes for CASTSGRSREQYF.